Following are 21 T cell receptor beta chains from one sample sequenced in a study of breast tumors, draining lymph nodes, adjacent tissues. Axillary draining lymph nodes of breast cancer patients supplied the node samples. MiXCR, run by TCRdb on the multiplex PCR reads, gives a single entry per CDR3 protein. The sample carries some 120,000 distinct CDR3 sequences, 15% to 20% recorded once. Specimen: axillary lymph node tissue. These receptors were obtained from a female donor with breast cancer. Some clones in this sample may be carry-over from other donors' samples.

Ten or more counts support this clonotype. The genes are TRBV7-9 and TRBJ2-5; maybe TRBD1 (6 bases). Germline V gives CDR1 SEHNR, CDR2 FQNEAQ (reference sequence). The CDR3 covers 13 residues. The V end lost 0 bases, the J end lost 5 bases, and 7 bases lay between the germline ends. The CDR3 is CASSLAGAETQYF. CDR3 DNA: TGTGCCAGCAGCTTAGCGGGGGCGGAGACCCAGTACTTC.

This clonotype was observed many times. The CDR3 here is CASSIGTSAQETQYF. CDR3 nucleotide sequence: TGTGCCAGTAGTATTGGAACTAGCGCCCAAGAGACCCAGTACTTC. V is TRBV19 and J is TRBJ2-5; 7 bases are shared with TRBD2. J gave up 1 base and V 3 bases, and 5 bases lay outside the gene matches. The CDR3 sequence is 15 residues long. The germline V gene has CDR1 LNHDA and CDR2 SQIVND (reference sequence).

This clonotype came up many times. The chain has TRBV7-8 and TRBJ2-2; D is perhaps TRBD1 (5 bases). The CDR3 is 12 amino acids. The V end lost 2 bases, the J end lost 9 bases, and 7 bases lay between the germline ends. Germline V lookup: CDR1 SGHVS, CDR2 FQNEAQ. CDR3 sequence: CASSLLGRELFF. The CDR3 bases are TGTGCCAGCAGCTTATTGGGGCGGGAGCTGTTTTTT.

For this clonotype: A much larger clone lies a single base off, so this may be a read error. V usage is TRBV7-9 and J usage is TRBJ2-2; a weak D match, TRBD2 (5 bases). Germline lookup yields CDR1 SEHNR and CDR2 FQNEAQ (reference sequence). Trimming pared 4 bases from V and 5 bases from J, leaving 14 bases between. CDR3 length: 15 residues. Here the CDR3 DNA reads TGTGCCAGCAGCTCTATAACAGAGCGGACCGGGGAGCTGTTTTTT. Translated, it gives CASSSITERTGELFF.

This clonotype was observed at least ten times. The chain uses TRBV19 and TRBJ2-7, with 8 bases aligning to TRBD1. The V gene end was trimmed by 6 bases and the J gene end by 6 bases; junction bases not matched to a gene: 4. The CDR3 extends over 12 amino acids. The V gene's germline CDR1 is LNHDA and CDR2 SQIVND (reference sequence). The CDR3 loop is CASRGQGAEQYF. The CDR3 DNA reads as TGTGCCAGTAGAGGACAGGGAGCCGAGCAGTACTTC.

This clonotype was observed at least ten times. The rearrangement links TRBV20-1 to TRBJ2-7; D might be TRBD2 (6 bases). The ends were cut back, 0 bases at V and 0 bases at J, with 12 bases in the middle. The germline CDR1 and CDR2 sequences are DFQATT and SNEGSKA (reference sequence). This CDR3 has 15 amino acids. The CDR3 reads CSARDRWDSSYEQYF. The CDR3 bases are TGCAGTGCTAGAGATAGGTGGGACTCCTCCTACGAGCAGTACTTC.

This clonotype has at least ten counts. The rearrangement joins TRBV2 to TRBJ1-6; tentatively, D is TRBD1 (6 bases). Germline CDR1 is SNHLY and CDR2 is FYNNEI. V lost 6 bases, J lost 7 bases, and 13 bases lay in between. The CDR3 has 14 amino acids. The chain's CDR3 is CASRYITGNSPLHF. The DNA of the CDR3 is TGTGCCAGCAGATACATTACAGGGAATTCACCCCTCCACTTT. Full variable domain (rest looked up from reference TRBV2 and TRBJ1-6): EPEVTQTPSHQVTQMGQEVILRCVPISNHLYFYWYRQILGQKVEFLVSFYNNEISEKSEIFDDQFSVERPDGSNFTLKIRSTKLEDSAMYFCASRYITGNSPLHFGNGTRLTVT.

The rearrangement links TRBV12-3 or TRBV12-4 to TRBJ1-1, with 7 bases lining up with TRBD1. The junction had 7 bases not matched to a gene; V was cut back by 6 bases and J by 0 bases. The CDR3 is 15 amino acids. The CDR3: CASRGQFLMNTEAFF. The CDR3, as DNA: TGTGCCAGCAGGGGACAGTTTCTTATGAACACTGAAGCTTTCTTT.

Comments on this clonotype: A much larger clone sits a single nucleotide away, making a read error possible. The chain joins TRBV20-1 to TRBJ2-1, with D possibly matching TRBD2 (5 bases). The CDR3 extends over 13 amino acids. Germline V lookup: CDR1 DFQATT, CDR2 SNEGSKA (reference sequence). DNA of the CDR3: TGCAGTGCTAGAGCTAGCTACCACAATGGGCAGTTCTTC. Amino acid sequence: CSARASYHNGQFF.

The table lists this clonotype with many counts. J is TRBJ2-5 and V is TRBV20-1, with D unclear. The CDR3 consists of 12 residues. CDR1 is DFQATT, CDR2 SNEGSKA, per germline (reference sequence). V shed 4 bases and J shed 5 bases, with 11 bases lying between them. CDR3 residues: CSAMDSRETQYF. CDR3 DNA sequence: TGCAGTGCTATGGATAGCCGGGAGACCCAGTACTTC.

This clonotype was counted ten times or more. The chain couples TRBV15 to TRBJ2-3, with a possible D match to TRBD1 (6 bases). Germline CDR1 LNHNV, CDR2 YYDKDF (reference sequence). With 1 base removed from V and 1 base from J, the gap between germline ends came to 12 bases. The CDR3 sequence is 16 residues long. This CDR3 reads CATSRAQGPGTDTQYF. CDR3 coding DNA: TGTGCCACCAGCAGAGCTCAGGGGCCGGGCACAGATACGCAGTATTTT.

This clonotype was found many times. The V and J genes are TRBV4-2 and TRBJ2-7, with TRBD1 matching over 10 bases. The CDR3 runs to 14 residues. Germline V gene data show CDR1 as LGHNA and CDR2 as YNFKEQ. V lost 6 bases and J lost 3; bases outside the gene matches: 5. The DNA of the CDR3 is TGTGCCAGCAGGACCGGGACAGGGGACTACGAGCAGTACTTC. This sequence encodes CASRTGTGDYEQYF.

Ten or more counts support this clonotype. The chain carries TRBV2 and TRBJ1-4, with TRBD1 matching 7 bases. Trimming took 6 bases from V and 0 from J; bases not matched to a gene: 4. The CDR3 spans 15 residues. CDR1 is SNHLY and CDR2 is FYNNEI in the germline V gene. The CDR3 sequence: CASRGQAATNEKLFF. CDR3 DNA: TGTGCCAGCAGAGGACAGGCTGCAACTAATGAAAAACTGTTTTTT.

On this clonotype itself: As the CDR3 is not closed by the conserved phenylalanine or tryptophan, this likely results from a read error. The genes are TRBV3-1 and TRBJ2-2, with 10 positions matching TRBD2. V dropped 6 bases and J dropped 4; count of bases not matched to a gene: 2. The CDR3 has 14 amino acids. Germline V gene data show CDR1 as LGHDT and CDR2 as YNNKEL (reference sequence). Written as DNA, the CDR3 is TGTGCCAGCAGAAGGACTAGCGGCACCGGGGAGCTGTTTTTA. Its protein product is CASRRTSGTGELFL.

Many counts were recorded for this clonotype. The chain employs TRBV5-1 and TRBJ2-2; 9 bases match TRBD1. The CDR3 length is 16 residues. J was trimmed by 1 base and V by 1 base; bases with no gene match: 2. Germline V gene sequence: CDR1 SGHRS, CDR2 YFSETQ. Here the CDR3 reads CASSLRGQGNTGELFF. CDR3 bases: TGCGCCAGCAGCTTGCGGGGACAGGGGAACACCGGGGAGCTGTTTTTT.

This clonotype appeared a few times. This may be a read error, as it is one base from a much larger clone. The chain recombines TRBV2 with TRBJ1-4; the match to TRBD1 covers 9 bases. There are 13 residues in the CDR3. V trimming: 6 bases; J trimming: 6 bases; junction bases outside the gene matches: 2. The germline CDR1 and CDR2 sequences are SNHLY and FYNNEI. In DNA, the CDR3 is TGTGCCAGCAGGGGACAGGGCTATGAAAAACTGTTTTTT. Protein: CASRGQGYEKLFF.

This clonotype showed up many times. V is TRBV20-1 and J is TRBJ2-7; 9 bases agree with TRBD2. The CDR3 runs to 14 residues. V trimming: 4 bases; J trimming: 3 bases; junction bases outside the gene matches: 7. The V gene's germline CDR1 is DFQATT and CDR2 SNEGSKA (reference sequence). CDR3 sequence: CSANLAGAGYEQYF. CDR3 in DNA: TGCAGTGCTAACTTAGCGGGAGCCGGCTACGAGCAGTACTTC.

This clonotype showed up many times. The rearrangement joins TRBV7-9 to TRBJ1-6; no definite D call. Germline CDR1 and CDR2: SEHNR and FQNEAQ (reference sequence). The CDR3 contains 15 residues. The germline V and J ends were trimmed by 8 bases and 0 bases, with 11 bases remaining between them. The CDR3, as DNA: TGTGCCAGCGGAGAGGGTTTCTCCTATAATTCACCCCTCCACTTT. Translating it yields CASGEGFSYNSPLHF.

Concerning this clonotype itself: It may be a read error: a sequence one base away is much more abundant. This chain uses TRBV19 with TRBJ2-1; a possible D gene is TRBD2 (6 bases). V lost 5 bases, J lost 9 bases, and 17 bases lay in between. This CDR3 is 14 amino acids long. CDR1 LNHDA and CDR2 SQIVND come from the germline V gene (reference sequence). The CDR3 here is CASSVGRDDIEQFF. The DNA of the CDR3 is TGTGCCAGTAGTGTGGGGCGGGACGATATTGAGCAGTTCTTC.

This clonotype was picked up many times. The rearrangement links TRBV20-1 to TRBJ2-5, with 8 bases aligning to TRBD2. After removal of 6 bases from V and 5 bases from J, the junction contained 8 bases not matched to a gene. Germline assignment: CDR1 DFQATT and CDR2 SNEGSKA (reference sequence). This CDR3 comprises 13 residues. In nucleotides, the CDR3 is TGCAGTGCAAACACCGGGAGGGGGGAGACCCAGTACTTC. This sequence encodes CSANTGRGETQYF.

The chain couples TRBV6-6 to TRBJ2-1, with D perhaps matching TRBD1 or TRBD2 (5 bases each). V lost 7 bases, J lost 1 base, and 14 bases lay in between. This CDR3 contains 15 residues. The germline CDR1 and CDR2 sequences are MNHNY and SVGAGI (reference sequence). The CDR3 DNA reads as TGTGCCAGCAACCGCCGGGGCGATTCCTACAATGAGCAGTTCTTC. Translation: CASNRRGDSYNEQFF.